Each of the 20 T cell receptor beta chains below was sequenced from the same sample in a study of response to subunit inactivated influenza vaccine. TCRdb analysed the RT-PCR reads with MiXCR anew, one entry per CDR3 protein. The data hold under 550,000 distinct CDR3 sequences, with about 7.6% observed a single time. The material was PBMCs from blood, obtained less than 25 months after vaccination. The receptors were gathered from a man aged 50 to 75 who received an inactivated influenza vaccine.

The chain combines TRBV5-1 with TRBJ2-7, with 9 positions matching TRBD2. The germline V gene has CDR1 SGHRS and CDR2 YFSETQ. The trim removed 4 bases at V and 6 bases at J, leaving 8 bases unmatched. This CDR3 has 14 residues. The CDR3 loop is CASSHQREAGEQYF. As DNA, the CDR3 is TGCGCCAGCAGCCATCAGCGGGAGGCTGGCGAGCAGTACTTC.

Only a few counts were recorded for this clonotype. As DNA, the CDR3 is TGTGCCAGCAGCTTAGATGGGACAGGGACGGGGTCCAAAAACATTCAGTACTTC. Translating gives CASSLDGTGTGSKNIQYF. This rearrangement joins TRBV11-2 to TRBJ2-4; 9 bases fit TRBD1. CDR3 length: 18 amino acids. Trimming at V came to 0 bases and at J to 2 bases, leaving 8 bases not matched to a gene. The V gene's germline CDR1 is SGHAT and CDR2 FQNNGV.

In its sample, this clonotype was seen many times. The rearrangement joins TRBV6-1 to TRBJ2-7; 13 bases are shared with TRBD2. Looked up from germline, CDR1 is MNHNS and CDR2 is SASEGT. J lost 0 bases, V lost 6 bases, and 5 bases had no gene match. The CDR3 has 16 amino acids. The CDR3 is CASSLGLAGSSYEQYF. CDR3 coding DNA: TGTGCCAGCAGCTTGGGACTAGCGGGGAGCTCCTACGAGCAGTACTTC.

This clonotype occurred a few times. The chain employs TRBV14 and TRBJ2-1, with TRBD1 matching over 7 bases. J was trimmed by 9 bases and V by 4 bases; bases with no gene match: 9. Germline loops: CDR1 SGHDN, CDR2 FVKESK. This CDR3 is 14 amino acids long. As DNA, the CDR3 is TGTGCCAGCAGCCCGAACTACAGGGGTGGTGAGCAGTTCTTC. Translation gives CASSPNYRGGEQFF.

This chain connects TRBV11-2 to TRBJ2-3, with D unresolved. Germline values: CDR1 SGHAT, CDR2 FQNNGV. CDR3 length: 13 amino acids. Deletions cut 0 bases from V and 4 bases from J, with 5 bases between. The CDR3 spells CASSLEYPDTQYF. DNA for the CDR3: TGTGCCAGCAGCTTAGAATACCCAGATACGCAGTATTTT.

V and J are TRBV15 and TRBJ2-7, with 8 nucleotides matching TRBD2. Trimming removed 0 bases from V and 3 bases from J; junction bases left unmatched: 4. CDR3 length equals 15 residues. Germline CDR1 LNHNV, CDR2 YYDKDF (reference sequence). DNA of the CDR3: TGTGCCACCAGCAGAGAACGTAGCGGGGTCTACGAGCAGTACTTC. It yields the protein CATSRERSGVYEQYF.

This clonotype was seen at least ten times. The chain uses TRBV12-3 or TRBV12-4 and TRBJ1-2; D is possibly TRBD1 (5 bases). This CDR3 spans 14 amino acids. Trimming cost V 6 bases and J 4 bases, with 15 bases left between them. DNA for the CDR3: TGTGCCAGCAGCCCCCGGGACCGTGCCTATGGCTACACCTTC. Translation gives CASSPRDRAYGYTF.

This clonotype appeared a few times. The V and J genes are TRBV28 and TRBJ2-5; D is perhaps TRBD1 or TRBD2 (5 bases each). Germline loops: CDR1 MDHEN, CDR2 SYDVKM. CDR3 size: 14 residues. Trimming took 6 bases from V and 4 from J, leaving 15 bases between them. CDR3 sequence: CASSPPGPSETQYF. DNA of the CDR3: TGTGCCAGCAGCCCCCCGGGACCTTCAGAGACCCAGTACTTC.

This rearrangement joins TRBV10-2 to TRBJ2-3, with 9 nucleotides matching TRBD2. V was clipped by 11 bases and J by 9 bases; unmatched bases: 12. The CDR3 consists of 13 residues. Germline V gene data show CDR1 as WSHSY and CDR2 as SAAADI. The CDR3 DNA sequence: TGCGCCGGCTTAGCGGGGGAGCTCGGAACGCAGTATTTT. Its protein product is CAGLAGELGTQYF.

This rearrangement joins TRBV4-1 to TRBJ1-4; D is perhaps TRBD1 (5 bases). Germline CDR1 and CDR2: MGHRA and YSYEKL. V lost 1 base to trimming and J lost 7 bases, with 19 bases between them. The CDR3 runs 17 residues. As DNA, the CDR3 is TGCGCCAGCAGCCAAGTGGGTAGGGGAAGGGCGGGTGAAAAACTGTTTTTT. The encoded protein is CASSQVGRGRAGEKLFF.

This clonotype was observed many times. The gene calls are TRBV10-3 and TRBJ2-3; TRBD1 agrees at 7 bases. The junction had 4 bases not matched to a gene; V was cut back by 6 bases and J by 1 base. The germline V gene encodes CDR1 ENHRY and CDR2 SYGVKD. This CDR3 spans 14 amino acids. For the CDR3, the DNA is TGTGCCATCAGGGACAGGTCCGGCACAGATACGCAGTATTTT. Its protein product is CAIRDRSGTDTQYF.

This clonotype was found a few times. This CDR3 is CASSLSHENYGYTF. In DNA, the CDR3 is TGTGCCAGCTCCCTCTCCCACGAGAACTATGGCTACACCTTC. J is TRBJ1-2 and V is TRBV18; D unclear. This CDR3 spans 14 amino acids. Deletions cut 6 bases from V and 2 bases from J, with 13 bases between. Germline assignment: CDR1 KGHSH and CDR2 LQKENI.

This CDR3 reads CASSQDFRGAGTDTQYF. The CDR3 DNA sequence: TGCGCCAGCAGCCAAGATTTTAGGGGCGCCGGCACAGATACGCAGTATTTT. The chain recombines TRBV4-3 with TRBJ2-3; a weak D match, TRBD1 (5 bases). The CDR3 contains 17 residues. V gave up 0 bases and J gave up 1 base, with 14 bases separating them. The germline gives CDR1 LGHNA, CDR2 YSLEER.

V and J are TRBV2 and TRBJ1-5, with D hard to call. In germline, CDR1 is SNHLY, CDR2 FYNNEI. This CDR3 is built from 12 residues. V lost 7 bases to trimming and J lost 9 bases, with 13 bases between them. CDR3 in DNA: TGTGCCAGCACTGGCGACTTCGGGCCCCAGCATTTT. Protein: CASTGDFGPQHF.

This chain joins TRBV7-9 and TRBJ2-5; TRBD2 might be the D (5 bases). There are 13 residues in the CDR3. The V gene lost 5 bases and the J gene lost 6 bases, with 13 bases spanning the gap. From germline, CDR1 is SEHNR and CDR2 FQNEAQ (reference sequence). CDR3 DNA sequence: TGTGCCAGCAGCATACTAGAAGGGAAGACCCAGTACTTC. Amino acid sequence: CASSILEGKTQYF.

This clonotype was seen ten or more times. The CDR3 loop reads CASSYSIGGVGTEAFF. In DNA, the CDR3 is TGTGCCAGCAGTTACTCGATTGGGGGCGTCGGGACTGAAGCTTTCTTT. V gene TRBV6-2 or TRBV6-3 combines with J gene TRBJ1-1; D might be TRBD1 (6 bases). The CDR3 is 16 amino acids. V shed 0 bases and J shed 5 bases, with 16 bases lying between them. The V gene's germline CDR1 is MNHEY and CDR2 SVGEGT.

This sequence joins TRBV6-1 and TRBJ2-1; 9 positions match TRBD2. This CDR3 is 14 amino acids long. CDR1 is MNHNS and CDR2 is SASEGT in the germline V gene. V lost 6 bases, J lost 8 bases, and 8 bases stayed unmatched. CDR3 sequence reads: CASRAVAGEYEQFF. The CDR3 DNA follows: TGTGCCAGCAGAGCGGTAGCGGGAGAATATGAGCAGTTCTTC.

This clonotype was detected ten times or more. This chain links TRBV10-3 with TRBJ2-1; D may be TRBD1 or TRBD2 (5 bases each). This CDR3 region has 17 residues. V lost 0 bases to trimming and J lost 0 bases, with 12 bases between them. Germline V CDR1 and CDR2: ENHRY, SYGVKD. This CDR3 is CAISESRAGISYNEQFF. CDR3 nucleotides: TGTGCCATCAGTGAGTCGAGGGCAGGGATCTCCTACAATGAGCAGTTCTTC.

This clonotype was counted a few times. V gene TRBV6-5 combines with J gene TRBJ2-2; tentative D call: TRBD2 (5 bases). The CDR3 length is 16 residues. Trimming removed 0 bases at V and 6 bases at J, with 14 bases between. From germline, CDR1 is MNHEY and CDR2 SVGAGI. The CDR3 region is CASSYSRTGGSGELFF. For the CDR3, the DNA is TGTGCCAGCAGTTACTCGAGGACCGGAGGATCCGGGGAGCTGTTTTTT.

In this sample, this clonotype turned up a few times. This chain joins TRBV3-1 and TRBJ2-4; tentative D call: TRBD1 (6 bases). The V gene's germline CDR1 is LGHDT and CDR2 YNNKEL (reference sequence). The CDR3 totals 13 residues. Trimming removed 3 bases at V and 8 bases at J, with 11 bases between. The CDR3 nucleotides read TGTGCCAGCAGCCAGGGGGCGCAAGACATTCAGTACTTC. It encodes CASSQGAQDIQYF. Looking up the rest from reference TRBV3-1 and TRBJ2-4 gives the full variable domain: DTAVSQTPKYLVTQMGNDKSIKCEQNLGHDTMYWYKQDSKKFLKIMFSYNNKELIINETVPNRFSPKSPDKAHLNLHINSLELGDSAVYFCASSQGAQDIQYFGAGTRLSVL.